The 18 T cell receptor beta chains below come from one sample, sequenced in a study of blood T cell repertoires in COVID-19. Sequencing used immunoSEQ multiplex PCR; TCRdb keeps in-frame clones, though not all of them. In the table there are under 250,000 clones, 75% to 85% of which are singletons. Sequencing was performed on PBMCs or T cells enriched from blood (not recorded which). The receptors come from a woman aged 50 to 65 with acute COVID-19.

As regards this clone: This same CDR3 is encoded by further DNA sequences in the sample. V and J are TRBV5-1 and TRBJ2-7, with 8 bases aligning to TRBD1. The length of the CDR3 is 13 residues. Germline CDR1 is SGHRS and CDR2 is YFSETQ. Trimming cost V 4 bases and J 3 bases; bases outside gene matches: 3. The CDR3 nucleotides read TGCGCCAGCAGCCTGACAGGGGACTACGAGCAGTACTTC. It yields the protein CASSLTGDYEQYF.

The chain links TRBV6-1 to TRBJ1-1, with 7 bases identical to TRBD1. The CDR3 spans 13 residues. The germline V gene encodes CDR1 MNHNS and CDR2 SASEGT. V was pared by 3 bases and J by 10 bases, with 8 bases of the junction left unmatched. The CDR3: CASSDKGATGAFF. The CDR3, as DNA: TGTGCCAGCAGTGACAAGGGGGCAACAGGAGCTTTCTTT.

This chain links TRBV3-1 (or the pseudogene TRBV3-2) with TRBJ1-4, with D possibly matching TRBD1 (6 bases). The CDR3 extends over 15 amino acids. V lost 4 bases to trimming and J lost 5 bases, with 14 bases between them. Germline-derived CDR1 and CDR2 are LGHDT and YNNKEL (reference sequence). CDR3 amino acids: CASSRDGTGNEKLFF. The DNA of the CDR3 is TGTGCCAGCAGCCGAGATGGCACAGGGAATGAAAAACTGTTTTTT.

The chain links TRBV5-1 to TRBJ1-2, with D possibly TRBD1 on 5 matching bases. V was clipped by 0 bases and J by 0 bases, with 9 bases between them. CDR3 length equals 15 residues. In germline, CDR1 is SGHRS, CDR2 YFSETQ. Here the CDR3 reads CASSLAQGANYGYTF. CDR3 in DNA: TGCGCCAGCAGCTTGGCTCAGGGCGCTAACTATGGCTACACCTTC. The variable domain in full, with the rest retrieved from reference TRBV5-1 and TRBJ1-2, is KAGVTQTPRYLIKTRGQQVTLSCSPISGHRSVSWYQQTPGQGLQFLFEYFSETQRNKGNFPGRFSGRQFSNSRSEMNVSTLELGDSALYLCASSLAQGANYGYTFGSGTRLTVV.

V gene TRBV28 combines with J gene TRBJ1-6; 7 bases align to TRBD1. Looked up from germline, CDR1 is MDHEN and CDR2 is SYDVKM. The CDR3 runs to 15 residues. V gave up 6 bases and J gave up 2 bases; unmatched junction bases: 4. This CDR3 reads CASRTDRTYNSPLHF. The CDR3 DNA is TGTGCCAGCAGGACGGACAGGACCTATAATTCACCCCTCCACTTT.

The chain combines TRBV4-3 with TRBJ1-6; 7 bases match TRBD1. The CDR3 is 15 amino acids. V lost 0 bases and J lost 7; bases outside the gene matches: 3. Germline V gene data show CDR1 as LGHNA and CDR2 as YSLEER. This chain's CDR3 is CASSQDRDRNSPLHF. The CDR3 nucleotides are TGCGCCAGCAGCCAAGATCGGGACAGAAATTCACCCCTCCACTTT.

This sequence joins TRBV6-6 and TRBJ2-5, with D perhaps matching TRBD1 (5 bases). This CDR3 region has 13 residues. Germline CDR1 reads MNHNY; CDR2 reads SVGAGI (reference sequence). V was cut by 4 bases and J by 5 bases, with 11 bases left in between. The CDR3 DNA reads TGTGCCAGCAGTTTCGACAGTAGGGAGACCCAGTACTTC. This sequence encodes CASSFDSRETQYF.

DNA of the CDR3: TGCGCCAGCAGGTACAGGGATAACTATGGCTACACCTTC. Translation gives CASRYRDNYGYTF. This chain connects TRBV23-1 to TRBJ1-2, with D possibly matching TRBD1 (6 bases). TRBV23-1 carries the ORF label, with uncertain function. This CDR3 region has 13 residues. V gave up 6 bases and J gave up 1 base, with 9 bases separating them.

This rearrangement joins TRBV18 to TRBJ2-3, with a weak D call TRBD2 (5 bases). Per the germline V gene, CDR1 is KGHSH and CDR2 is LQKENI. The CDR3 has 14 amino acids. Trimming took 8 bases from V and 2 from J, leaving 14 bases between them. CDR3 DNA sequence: TGTGCCAGCATCCCCCGGGAATCCACAGATACGCAGTATTTT. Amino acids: CASIPRESTDTQYF.

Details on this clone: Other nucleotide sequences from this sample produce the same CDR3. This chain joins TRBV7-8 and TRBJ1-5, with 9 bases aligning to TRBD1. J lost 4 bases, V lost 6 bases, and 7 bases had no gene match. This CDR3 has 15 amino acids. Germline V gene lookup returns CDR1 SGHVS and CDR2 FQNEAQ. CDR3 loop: CASSSGQGGNQPQHF. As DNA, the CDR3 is TGTGCCAGCAGTTCGGGACAGGGAGGTAATCAGCCCCAGCATTTT.

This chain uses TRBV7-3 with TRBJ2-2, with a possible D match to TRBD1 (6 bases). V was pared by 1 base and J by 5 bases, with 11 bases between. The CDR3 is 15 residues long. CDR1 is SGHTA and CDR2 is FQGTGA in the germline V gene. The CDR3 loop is CASSLRGLGTGELFF. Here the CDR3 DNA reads TGTGCCAGCAGCTTAAGGGGGCTGGGTACCGGGGAGCTGTTTTTT.

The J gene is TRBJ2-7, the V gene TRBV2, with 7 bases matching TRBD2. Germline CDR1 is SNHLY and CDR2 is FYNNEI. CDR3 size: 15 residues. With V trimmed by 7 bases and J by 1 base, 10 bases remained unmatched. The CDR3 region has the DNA TGTGCCAGCACCACAGAGCCGGGAGGATCCTACGAGCAGTACTTC. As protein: CASTTEPGGSYEQYF.

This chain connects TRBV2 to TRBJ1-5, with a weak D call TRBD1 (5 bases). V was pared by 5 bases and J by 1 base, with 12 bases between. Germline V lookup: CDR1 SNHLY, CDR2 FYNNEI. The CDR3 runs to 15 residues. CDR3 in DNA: TGTGCCAGCAGTCCCTGGGGGGGGAGCAATCAGCCCCAGCATTTT. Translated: CASSPWGGSNQPQHF.

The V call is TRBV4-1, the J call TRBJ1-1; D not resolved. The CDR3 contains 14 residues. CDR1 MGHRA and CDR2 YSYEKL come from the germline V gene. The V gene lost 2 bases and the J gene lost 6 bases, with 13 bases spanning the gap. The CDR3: CASSQHGVESEAFF. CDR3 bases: TGCGCCAGCAGCCAACACGGGGTAGAGTCTGAAGCTTTCTTT.

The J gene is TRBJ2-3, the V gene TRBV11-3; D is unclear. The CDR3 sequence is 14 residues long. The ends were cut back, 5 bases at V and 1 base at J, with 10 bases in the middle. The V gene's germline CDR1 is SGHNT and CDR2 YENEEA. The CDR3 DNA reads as TGTGCCAGCAGCCCACATCAGGGCACAGATACGCAGTATTTT. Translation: CASSPHQGTDTQYF.

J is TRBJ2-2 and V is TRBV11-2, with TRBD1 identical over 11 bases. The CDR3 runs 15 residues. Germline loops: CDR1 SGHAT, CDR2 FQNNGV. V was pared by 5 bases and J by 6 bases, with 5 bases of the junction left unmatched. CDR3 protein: CASSPGQGASGELFF. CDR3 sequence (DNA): TGTGCCAGCAGCCCAGGACAGGGGGCGTCCGGGGAGCTGTTTTTT.

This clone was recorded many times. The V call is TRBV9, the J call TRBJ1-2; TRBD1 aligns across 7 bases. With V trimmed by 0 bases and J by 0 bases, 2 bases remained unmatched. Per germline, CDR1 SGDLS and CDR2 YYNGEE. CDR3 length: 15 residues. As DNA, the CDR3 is TGTGCCAGCAGCGTAGGCGGGACAGCTAACTATGGCTACACCTTC. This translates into CASSVGGTANYGYTF.

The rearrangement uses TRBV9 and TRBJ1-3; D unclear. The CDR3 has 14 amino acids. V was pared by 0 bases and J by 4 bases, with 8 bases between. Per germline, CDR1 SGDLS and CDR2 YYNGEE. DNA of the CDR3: TGTGCCAGCAGCGTAGGAGGGCGAGGAAACACCATATATTTT. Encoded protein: CASSVGGRGNTIYF.